This is a list of T cell receptor beta chains from one sample in a study of Ad26.COV2.S vaccination and SARS-CoV-2 variants. The table came from immunoSEQ multiplex PCR; TCRdb's copy has only in-frame clones and leaves some out. The sample yields about 400,000 clones, about 89% seen once. The sample here was peripheral blood, taken in a trial of Ad26.COV2.S vaccine versus placebo. Receptor source: a person between 18 and 65 years old who received the Ad26.COV2.S COVID-19 vaccine or a placebo. Each CDR3 is given with its conserved first and last residue. A D gene is named only where the DNA matches it firmly. Some rows mark clone size as missing; the rest say once, few, many or name a class of expanded clone.

CASMRGATSYEQYF	TGTGCCAGCATGAGAGGGGCTACCTCCTACGAGCAGTACTTC	-	TRBV6-5	once	TRBJ2-7
CASSPGTRPEETQYF	TGTGCCAGCAGTCCTGGGACTCGGCCGGAAGAGACCCAGTACTTC	-	TRBV6-6	-	TRBJ2-5
CASSLGGRASSDTQYF	TGTGCCAGCAGCTTAGGCGGGAGGGCCAGTTCAGATACGCAGTATTTT	TRBD2	TRBV11-3	-	TRBJ2-3
CASSLGVEQFF	TGTGCCAGCAGCTTGGGGGTGGAGCAGTTCTTC	-	TRBV5-5	-	TRBJ2-1
CASRTGGNTGELFF	TGTGCCAGCCGGACAGGGGGTAACACCGGGGAGCTGTTTTTT	TRBD1	TRBV27	-	TRBJ2-2
CASSPGQGLYGYTF	TGTGCCAGTAGCCCGGGACAGGGGCTTTATGGCTACACCTTC	TRBD1	TRBV19	-	TRBJ1-2
CSASQLAGGIYYEQYF	TGCAGTGCTAGTCAACTAGCGGGAGGAATTTACTACGAGCAGTACTTC	TRBD2	TRBV20-1	-	TRBJ2-7
CASSRSRSGSSDTQYF	TGTGCCAGCAGCCGAAGCCGGAGCGGGAGCTCAGATACGCAGTATTTT	TRBD2	TRBV7-9	-	TRBJ2-3
CAIAGLQETQYF	TGTGCCATAGCGGGACTCCAAGAGACCCAGTACTTC	TRBD2	TRBV10-3	once	TRBJ2-5
CASSLAQSHEQYF	TGCGCCAGCAGCTTGGCTCAGAGCCACGAGCAGTACTTC	-	TRBV5-1	-	TRBJ2-7
CASSHPLSTGTGLNYGYTF	TGCGCCAGCAGTCACCCGTTGAGTACTGGGACAGGGCTAAACTATGGCTACACCTTC	TRBD1	TRBV23-1	-	TRBJ1-2
CASRTSKLQETQYF	TGCGCCAGCCGAACTAGTAAGCTGCAAGAGACCCAGTACTTC	-	TRBV5-1	-	TRBJ2-5
CASSYRVYEQYF	TGTGCCAGCAGCTACAGGGTTTACGAGCAGTACTTC	-	TRBV2	-	TRBJ2-7
CASSTPGELFF	TGTGCCAGCAGCACGCCCGGGGAGCTGTTTTTT	-	TRBV9	-	TRBJ2-2
CASSLAGVYNSPLHF	TGCGCCAGCAGCTTGGCGGGGGTGTATAATTCACCCCTCCACTTT	-	TRBV5-1	-	TRBJ1-6
CASSYFQGRGNTEAFF	TGTGCCAGCAGTTACTTTCAAGGGCGTGGAAACACTGAAGCTTTCTTT	-	TRBV6-2/TRBV6-3	-	TRBJ1-1
CASSYGGEKLFF	TGTGCCAGCAGCTACGGTGGGGAAAAACTGTTTTTT	-	TRBV7-9	once	TRBJ1-4
CASSPPWENTEAFF	TGTGCCAGCAGTCCCCCCTGGGAGAACACTGAAGCTTTCTTT	-	TRBV28	-	TRBJ1-1
CASSREVVYGYTF	TGTGCCAGCAGTCGAGAGGTGGTCTATGGCTACACCTTC	-	TRBV2	few	TRBJ1-2
CASSPSRQGGTGELFF	TGTGCCAGTAGTCCGTCCCGACAGGGGGGAACCGGGGAGCTGTTTTTT	TRBD1	TRBV19	-	TRBJ2-2
CASSLDVGGATGEQYF	TGTGCCAGCAGCTTAGACGTGGGAGGGGCGACGGGAGAGCAGTACTTC	TRBD2	TRBV7-6	once	TRBJ2-7
CASRPGGANVLTF	TGTGCCAGCCGACCAGGGGGGGCCAACGTCCTGACTTTC	-	TRBV18	-	TRBJ2-6
CASTHGYNEQFF	TGTGCCAGCACCCACGGGTACAATGAGCAGTTCTTC	-	TRBV11-2	-	TRBJ2-1
CASSERLAGRTRETQYF	TGTGCCAGCAGTGAAAGGCTGGCAGGGAGGACACGGGAGACCCAGTACTTC	-	TRBV6-1	-	TRBJ2-5
CASSMGQGRQETQYF	TGTGCCAGCAGCATGGGACAGGGGAGGCAAGAGACCCAGTACTTC	TRBD1	TRBV7-3	once	TRBJ2-5
CASSLSGGLNQPQHF	TGTGCCAGCAGTTTAAGCGGGGGTCTGAATCAGCCCCAGCATTTT	-	TRBV28	-	TRBJ1-5
CASSPGTSGGGTGELFF	TGTGCCAGCAGCCCCGGGACTAGCGGAGGGGGGACCGGGGAGCTGTTTTTT	TRBD2	TRBV4-2	-	TRBJ2-2
CASFPRDRPFYEQYF	TGTGCCAGCTTCCCCCGGGACAGACCCTTTTACGAGCAGTACTTC	TRBD1	TRBV28	-	TRBJ2-7
CASSYLGQLHDF	TGTGCCAGCAGTTATCTCGGTCAACTCCACGACTTC	-	TRBV6-2/TRBV6-3	-	TRBJ2-7
CASSLRTGDTDTQYF	TGTGCCAGCAGCTTAAGGACAGGGGATACAGATACGCAGTATTTT	TRBD1	TRBV11-3	few	TRBJ2-3
CARSHSTGIDEQYF	TGTGCCAGAAGCCACTCGACAGGGATTGACGAGCAGTACTTC	TRBD1	TRBV5-3	-	TRBJ2-7
CASSFGGTGGYEQYF	TGTGCCAGCAGTTTCGGGGGCACGGGGGGCTACGAGCAGTACTTC	-	TRBV27	-	TRBJ2-7
CASSLAGNNNEQFF	TGCGCCAGCAGCTTAGCGGGGAATAACAATGAGCAGTTCTTC	TRBD2	TRBV5-1	-	TRBJ2-1
CASSLVITGPSPLHF	TGTGCCAGCAGCTTAGTAATTACAGGGCCCTCACCCCTCCACTTT	-	TRBV7-2	-	TRBJ1-6
CASSLTASGGQETQYF	TGTGCCAGCAGCCTTACGGCTAGCGGGGGACAAGAGACCCAGTACTTC	TRBD2	TRBV9	-	TRBJ2-5
CASTPAVGGAYEQYF	TGTGCCAGCACTCCAGCGGTAGGGGGGGCGTACGAGCAGTACTTC	-	TRBV6-5	-	TRBJ2-7
CASSLEYGTEAFF	TGTGCCAGCAGCTTAGAGTACGGAACTGAAGCTTTCTTT	-	TRBV11-2	few	TRBJ1-1
CASSVGGGVTNEKLFF	TGTGCCAGCAGCGTAGGAGGGGGAGTGACTAATGAAAAACTGTTTTTT	-	TRBV9	-	TRBJ1-4
CASSQGRASDTQYF	TGCGCCAGCAGCCAAGGCAGAGCCTCAGATACGCAGTATTTT	-	TRBV4-1	-	TRBJ2-3
CASSPQGINQPQHF	TGCGCCAGCAGCCCGCAGGGAATTAATCAGCCCCAGCATTTT	-	TRBV5-1	-	TRBJ1-5
CASSHTPGGRGNTIYF	TGTGCCAGCAGTCATACCCCTGGGGGCCGGGGAAACACCATATATTTT	-	TRBV3-1/TRBV3-2	-	TRBJ1-3
CASSLAAGVSKNIQYF	TGCGCCAGCAGCTTGGCGGCGGGAGTGTCCAAAAACATTCAGTACTTC	TRBD2	TRBV5-1	-	TRBJ2-4
CAWNRATNEKLFF	TGTGCCTGGAACAGGGCAACTAATGAAAAACTGTTTTTT	-	TRBV30	-	TRBJ1-4
CASSSRTALGGTSTYNEQFF	TGTGCCAGCAGCTCCCGGACAGCCTTAGGAGGGACTAGTACCTACAATGAGCAGTTCTTC	TRBD2	TRBV9	-	TRBJ2-1
CASSLVPFTYEQYF	TGTGCCAGCAGCTTAGTTCCGTTTACCTACGAGCAGTACTTC	-	TRBV7-8	-	TRBJ2-7
CASTPQGISGANVLTF	TGTGCCAGCACCCCTCAGGGAATCTCTGGGGCCAACGTCCTGACTTTC	-	TRBV28	few	TRBJ2-6
CASSPGQGNTGELFF	TGTGCCAGCAGCCCGGGACAGGGGAACACCGGGGAGCTGTTTTTT	TRBD1	TRBV2	-	TRBJ2-2
CASSKGRHNEQFF	TGTGCCAGCAGCAAAGGCCGGCACAATGAGCAGTTCTTC	-	TRBV6-2/TRBV6-3	-	TRBJ2-1
CASRGLAPYNEQFF	TGTGCCAGCAGGGGACTAGCCCCATACAATGAGCAGTTCTTC	TRBD2	TRBV27	-	TRBJ2-1
CATSRDLGRAATQQFF	TGTGCCACCAGCAGAGATCTGGGCCGGGCAGCTACCCAGCAGTTCTTC	-	TRBV15	once	TRBJ2-1
CASSVGPLFRASSYNEQFF	TGTGCCAGCAGCGTAGGTCCCCTCTTCAGGGCTAGCTCCTACAATGAGCAGTTCTTC	-	TRBV9	medium-sized	TRBJ2-1
CASSQVSGTEAFF	TGCGCCAGCAGCCAAGTGTCAGGGACGGAAGCTTTCTTT	-	TRBV4-1	-	TRBJ1-1
CASSLTASRQRPSSYEQYF	TGCGCCAGCAGCTTGACAGCGTCTAGGCAGCGGCCAAGCTCCTACGAGCAGTACTTC	-	TRBV5-1	-	TRBJ2-7
CASSGGRLLASEDYEQYF	TGTGCCAGCAGCGGGGGCCGTTTACTAGCGAGCGAAGACTACGAGCAGTACTTC	-	TRBV11-2	-	TRBJ2-7
CASKRETSGMSYEQYF	TGTGCCAGCAAAAGGGAAACTAGCGGGATGTCCTACGAGCAGTACTTC	TRBD2	TRBV2	-	TRBJ2-7
CASSFRSGEQFF	TGTGCCAGCAGTTTCCGCAGTGGGGAGCAGTTCTTC	-	TRBV28	-	TRBJ2-1
CASSPFTGTGFGTGELFF	TGTGCCAGCAGCCCCTTTACCGGGACAGGGTTTGGCACCGGGGAGCTGTTTTTT	TRBD1	TRBV3-1/TRBV3-2	-	TRBJ2-2